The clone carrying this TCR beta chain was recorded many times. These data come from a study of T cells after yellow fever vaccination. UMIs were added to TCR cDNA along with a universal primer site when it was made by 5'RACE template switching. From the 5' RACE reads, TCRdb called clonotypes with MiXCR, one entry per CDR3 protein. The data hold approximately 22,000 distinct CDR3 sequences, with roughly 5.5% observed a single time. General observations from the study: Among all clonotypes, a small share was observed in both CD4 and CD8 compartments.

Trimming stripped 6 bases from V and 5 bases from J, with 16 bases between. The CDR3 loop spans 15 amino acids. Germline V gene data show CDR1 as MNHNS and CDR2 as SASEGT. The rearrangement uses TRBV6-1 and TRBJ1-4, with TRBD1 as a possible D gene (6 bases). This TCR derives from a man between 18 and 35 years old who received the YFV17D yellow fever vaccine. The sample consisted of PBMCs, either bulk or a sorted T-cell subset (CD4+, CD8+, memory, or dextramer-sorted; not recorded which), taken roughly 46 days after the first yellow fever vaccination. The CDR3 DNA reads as TGTGCCAGCAGGGACAGCTATAAGGGGAATGAAAAACTGTTTTTT. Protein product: CASRDSYKGNEKLFF.